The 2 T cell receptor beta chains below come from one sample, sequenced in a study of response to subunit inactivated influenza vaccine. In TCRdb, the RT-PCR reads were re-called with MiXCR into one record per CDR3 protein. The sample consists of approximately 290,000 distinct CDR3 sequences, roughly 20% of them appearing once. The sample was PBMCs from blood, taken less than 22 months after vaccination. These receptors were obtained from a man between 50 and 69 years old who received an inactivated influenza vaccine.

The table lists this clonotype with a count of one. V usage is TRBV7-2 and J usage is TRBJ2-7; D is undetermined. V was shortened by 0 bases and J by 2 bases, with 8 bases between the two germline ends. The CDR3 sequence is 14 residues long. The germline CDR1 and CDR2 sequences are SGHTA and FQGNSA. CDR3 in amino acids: CASSLAGPPYEQYF. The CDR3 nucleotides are TGTGCCAGCAGCTTAGCTGGACCCCCCTACGAGCAGTACTTC.

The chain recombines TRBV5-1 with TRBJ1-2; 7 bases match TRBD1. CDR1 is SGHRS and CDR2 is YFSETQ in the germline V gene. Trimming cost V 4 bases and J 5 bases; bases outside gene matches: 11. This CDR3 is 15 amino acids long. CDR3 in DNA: TGCGCCAGCAGCCCTGAAGACAGGGCGCTATATGGCTACACCTTC. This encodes CASSPEDRALYGYTF.